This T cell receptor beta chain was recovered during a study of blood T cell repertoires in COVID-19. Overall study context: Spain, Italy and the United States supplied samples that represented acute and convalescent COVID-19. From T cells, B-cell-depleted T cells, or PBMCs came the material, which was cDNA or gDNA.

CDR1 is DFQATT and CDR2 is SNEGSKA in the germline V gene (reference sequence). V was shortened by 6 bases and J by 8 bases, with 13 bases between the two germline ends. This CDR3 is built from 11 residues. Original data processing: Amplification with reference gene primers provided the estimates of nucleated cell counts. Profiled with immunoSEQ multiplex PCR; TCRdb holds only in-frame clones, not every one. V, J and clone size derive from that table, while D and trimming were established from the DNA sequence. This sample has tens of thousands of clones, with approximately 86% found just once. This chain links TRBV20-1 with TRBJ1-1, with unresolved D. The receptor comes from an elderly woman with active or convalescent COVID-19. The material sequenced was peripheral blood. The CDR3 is CSAPEVREAFF. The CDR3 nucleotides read TGCAGTGCCCCCGAGGTGAGGGAAGCTTTCTTT.